Listed here are 17 T cell receptor beta chains from one sample, sequenced in a study of cytomegalovirus exposure and HLA in healthy donors. The PCR had 60 Vbeta and 13 Jbeta primers. Measured with immunoSEQ multiplex PCR; TCRdb has only the in-frame clones, and not every one. The repertoire has 210,000 or so clones, over 60% of them found once; the top ten carry 1.5% to 2%. The material sequenced was PBMCs. The origin of the receptors is a man younger than 35 in good health and CMV-seronegative.

This chain links TRBV11-3 with TRBJ1-6; D gene ambiguous. Looked up from germline, CDR1 is SGHNT and CDR2 is YENEEA. The CDR3 has 16 residues. Trimming left V 5 bases short and J 3 bases short, with 14 bases between. The CDR3 spells CASSRDSTGYNSPLHF. The CDR3 bases are TGTGCCAGCAGCCGCGACTCGACGGGCTATAATTCACCCCTCCACTTT.

The chain has TRBV7-2 and TRBJ1-5; D might be TRBD1 (5 bases). The germline V and J ends were trimmed by 5 bases and 5 bases, with 13 bases remaining between them. The germline CDR1 and CDR2 sequences are SGHTA and FQGNSA. This CDR3 has 14 amino acids. Here the CDR3 DNA reads TGTGCCAGCAGCCACCGGGACTCACATCAGCCCCAGCATTTT. Translating gives CASSHRDSHQPQHF.

This clone was seen only a few times. The chain carries TRBV5-4 and TRBJ2-2; maybe TRBD1 (7 bases). The germline V gene has CDR1 SGHNT and CDR2 YYREEE (reference sequence). V lost 4 bases, J lost 1 base, and 14 bases lay in between. The CDR3 runs to 16 residues. CDR3 residues: CASSLEGARNTGELFF. CDR3 DNA: TGTGCCAGCAGCCTGGAGGGGGCGAGGAACACCGGGGAGCTGTTTTTT.

J is TRBJ2-5 and V is TRBV18; D possibly corresponds to TRBD1 (5 bases). The CDR3 length is 13 residues. CDR1 and CDR2 (germline): KGHSH, LQKENI. Trimming pared 5 bases from V and 4 bases from J, leaving 11 bases between. CDR3 DNA: TGTGCCAGCTCATCCCAGGGTCCAGAGACCCAGTACTTC. Amino acids: CASSSQGPETQYF.

The J gene is TRBJ2-3, the V gene TRBV5-1, with D perhaps TRBD1 (6 bases). Trimming cost V 6 bases and J 4 bases, with 15 bases left between them. The CDR3 has 14 amino acids. Per the germline V gene, CDR1 is SGHRS and CDR2 is YFSETQ. The DNA for the CDR3 is TGCGCCAGCAACCTTTTAGGGGGAGCAGATACGCAGTATTTT. This sequence encodes CASNLLGGADTQYF. The variable domain in full, completed from reference TRBV5-1 and TRBJ2-3, reads KAGVTQTPRYLIKTRGQQVTLSCSPISGHRSVSWYQQTPGQGLQFLFEYFSETQRNKGNFPGRFSGRQFSNSRSEMNVSTLELGDSALYLCASNLLGGADTQYFGPGTRLTVL.

The V and J genes are TRBV28 and TRBJ1-2; D is ambiguous. This CDR3 comprises 15 residues. CDR1 is MDHEN and CDR2 is SYDVKM in the germline V gene. The V and J ends lost 5 bases and 0 bases respectively, with 13 bases between them. The CDR3 here is CASSPPDSPNYGYTF. The CDR3 DNA reads as TGTGCCAGCAGTCCTCCAGACTCGCCTAACTATGGCTACACCTTC.

This clone was recorded only once. The chain carries TRBV6-4 and TRBJ1-1; no reliable D call. With 1 base removed from V and 0 bases from J, the gap between germline ends came to 27 bases. The CDR3 loop spans 21 amino acids. Germline V gives CDR1 MRHNA, CDR2 SNTAGT. Here the CDR3 DNA reads TGTGCCAGCAGTGACTGTAGAAGTAATCATTCGATCGTTTTTATGAACACTGAAGCTTTCTTT. Its protein product is CASSDCRSNHSIVFMNTEAFF.

The chain has TRBV11-2 and TRBJ1-1; no clear D. Trimming pared 3 bases from V and 1 base from J, leaving 12 bases between. Germline V gene sequence: CDR1 SGHAT, CDR2 FQNNGV. The CDR3 loop spans 15 amino acids. The CDR3 bases are TGTGCCAGCAGCTTGTATCTTACAGAGAACACTGAAGCTTTCTTT. This encodes CASSLYLTENTEAFF.

The rearrangement links TRBV30 to TRBJ1-2; TRBD1 aligns across 9 bases. Unmatched junction bases numbered 13, after V lost 4 bases and J lost 7 bases. Per germline, CDR1 GTSNPN and CDR2 SVGIG (reference sequence). This CDR3 region has 15 residues. CDR3 nucleotide sequence: TGTGCCTGGACCCCGGGACAGGGCTACCCTATTGGCTACACCTTC. It is translated as CAWTPGQGYPIGYTF.

This chain connects TRBV5-1 to TRBJ2-3, with a possible D match to TRBD1 (7 bases). The CDR3 is made up of 15 amino acids. With 4 bases removed from V and 8 bases from J, the gap between germline ends came to 20 bases. Germline V gene data show CDR1 as SGHRS and CDR2 as YFSETQ. CDR3 amino acids: CASSGGGPPVGTQYF. Written as DNA, the CDR3 is TGCGCCAGCAGCGGAGGGGGCCCCCCAGTTGGTACGCAGTATTTT.

The J gene is TRBJ1-2, the V gene TRBV9; 7 bases line up with TRBD1. The length of the CDR3 is 14 residues. Germline CDR1 and CDR2: SGDLS and YYNGEE. The ends lost 3 bases at V and 6 bases at J; junction bases unmatched: 8. CDR3 in amino acids: CASSERGQADGYTF. The CDR3, as DNA: TGTGCCAGCAGCGAGAGAGGACAGGCGGATGGCTACACCTTC.

The chain carries TRBV27 and TRBJ1-1; the match to TRBD1 covers 9 bases. The V segment lost 5 bases and the J segment 6 bases; nucleotides outside the gene matches: 13. The germline gives CDR1 MNHEY, CDR2 SMNVEV (reference sequence). There are 16 residues in the CDR3. CDR3 amino acids: CASSPDLGQGSPEAFF. The CDR3 DNA is TGTGCCAGCAGTCCTGACCTGGGACAGGGATCCCCTGAAGCTTTCTTT.

The chain employs TRBV11-2 and TRBJ2-1, with D uncertain. Trimming took off 4 bases at V and 2 bases at J, with 18 bases between the two ends. Germline V gene sequence: CDR1 SGHAT, CDR2 FQNNGV. This CDR3 has 17 residues. The CDR3 reads CASSSLEPSPAYNEQFF. CDR3 bases: TGTGCCAGCAGCTCCCTCGAGCCTTCCCCGGCCTACAATGAGCAGTTCTTC. The whole variable domain, remainder taken from reference TRBV11-2 and TRBJ2-1, is EAGVAQSPRYKIIEKRQSVAFWCNPISGHATLYWYQQILGQGPKLLIQFQNNGVVDDSQLPKDRFSAERLKGVDSTLKIQPAKLEDSAVYLCASSSLEPSPAYNEQFFGPGTRLTVL.

This CDR3 is CASSYTSAGANVLTF. CDR3 nucleotides: TGTGCCAGCAGTTACACTTCCGCTGGGGCCAACGTCCTGACTTTC. V usage is TRBV6-6 and J usage is TRBJ2-6; no reliable D call. Trimming shortened V by 2 bases and J by 2 bases, and 7 bases separated the two germline ends. The CDR3 contains 15 residues. Germline-derived CDR1 and CDR2 are MNHNY and SVGAGI (reference sequence).

The chain carries TRBV9 and TRBJ2-5; D is perhaps TRBD2 (6 bases). The germline V gene encodes CDR1 SGDLS and CDR2 YYNGEE. The CDR3 has 16 amino acids. The V end lost 0 bases, the J end lost 5 bases, and 17 bases lay between the germline ends. This CDR3 is CASSVALKQAGETQYF. CDR3 nucleotide sequence: TGTGCCAGCAGCGTAGCGCTGAAACAGGCGGGGGAGACCCAGTACTTC.

This rearrangement joins TRBV11-3 to TRBJ2-2, with D maybe TRBD1 (5 bases). V lost 6 bases and J 4 bases, leaving 21 bases between the germline ends. Germline lookup yields CDR1 SGHNT and CDR2 YENEEA. The CDR3 spans 17 residues. The CDR3 spells CASRHFPGNASTGELFF. The CDR3 nucleotides are TGTGCCAGCAGACATTTCCCAGGGAATGCGAGCACCGGGGAGCTGTTTTTT.

V is TRBV6-5 and J is TRBJ2-7; D not resolved. The germline V gene has CDR1 MNHEY and CDR2 SVGAGI. The CDR3 totals 13 residues. With 0 bases removed from V and 2 bases from J, the gap between germline ends came to 5 bases. This CDR3 reads CASSYSVAYEQYF. The DNA of the CDR3 is TGTGCCAGCAGTTACTCGGTAGCCTACGAGCAGTACTTC.